This TCR beta chain is drawn from a study of T cells after yellow fever vaccination. In TCRdb, the 5' RACE reads were re-called with MiXCR into one record per CDR3 protein. The sample consists of hundreds of thousands of distinct CDR3 sequences, over 9% of them appearing once. V was trimmed by 2 bases and J by 0 bases, leaving 7 bases between them. The CDR3 contains 14 residues. Germline lookup yields CDR1 SGHRS and CDR2 YFSETQ. The chain uses TRBV5-1 and TRBJ2-3, with D perhaps TRBD2 (5 bases). The specimen comprised PBMCs, sampled on the day of the yellow fever booster vaccination. The sequence was obtained from a man aged 25 to 40 who received the YFV17D yellow fever vaccine. The CDR3, as DNA: TGCGCCAGCAGCTTTACGGGGAGCACAGATACGCAGTATTTT. This sequence encodes CASSFTGSTDTQYF.